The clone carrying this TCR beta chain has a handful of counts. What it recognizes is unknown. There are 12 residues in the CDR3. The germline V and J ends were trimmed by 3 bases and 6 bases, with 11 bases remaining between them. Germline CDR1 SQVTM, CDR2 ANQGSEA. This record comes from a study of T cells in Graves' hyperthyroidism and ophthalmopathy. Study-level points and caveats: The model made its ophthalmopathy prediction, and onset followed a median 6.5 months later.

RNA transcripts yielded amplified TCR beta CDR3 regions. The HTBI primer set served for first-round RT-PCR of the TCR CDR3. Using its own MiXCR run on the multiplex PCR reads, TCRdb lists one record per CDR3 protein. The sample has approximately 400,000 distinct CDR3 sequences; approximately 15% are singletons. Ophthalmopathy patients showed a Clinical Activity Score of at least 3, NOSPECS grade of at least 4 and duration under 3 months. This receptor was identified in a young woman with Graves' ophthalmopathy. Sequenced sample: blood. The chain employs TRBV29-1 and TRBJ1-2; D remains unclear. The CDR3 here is CSVDLGRDGYTF. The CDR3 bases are TGCAGCGTTGACCTGGGGAGGGATGGCTACACCTTC.